Sequencing of this TCR beta chain was carried out in a study of CD8+ T cells in alopecia areata. Study-level findings and limits: Affected scalp, especially in alopecia totalis/universalis, had a higher clonality than normal scalp did.

The treatment was: oral pan-JAK inhibitor, 5-10 mg twice daily. On this clone: What it binds is not known.

Extraction and reverse transcription of RNA yielded cDNA as the sequencing template. The table came from immunoSEQ multiplex PCR; TCRdb's copy has only in-frame clones and leaves some out. The table shows 90,000 to 150,000 clones, with 50% to 75% occurring only once. The V gene lost 4 bases and the J gene lost 4 bases, with 11 bases spanning the gap. The CDR3 has 15 amino acids. CDR1 is MGHDK, CDR2 SYGVNS, per germline. The chain has TRBV25-1 and TRBJ1-6; the D is unclear. This TCR was sampled from a human donor with alopecia areata. The sequences come from CD8+ T cells sorted from blood, collected at week 4, from a patient treated with tofacitinib. The CDR3 nucleotides are TGTGCCAGCAGTGCAACGTCTTATTATAATTCACCCCTCCACTTT. Its protein is CASSATSYYNSPLHF.